The present T cell receptor beta chain was sequenced within a study of cytomegalovirus exposure and HLA in healthy donors. Study details: Falling in the Caucasian-associated ancestry cluster were roughly 86% of some 400 genotyped donors. Study-level results: Reported results showed that the classifier diagnosed cytomegalovirus status with high specificity and sensitivity. It was taken for granted in presence/absence analyses that sequencing depth across donors was roughly uniform. Evidence from a later analysis indicated that most CMV-associated TCR beta chains looked HLA-restricted.

The primer mix had 60 Vbeta and 13 Jbeta primers. Libraries were prepared by immunoSEQ multiplex PCR; TCRdb keeps only in-frame clonotypes and omits some of them. The table lists some 140,000 clones, over 60% of them singletons. In the case of this clone: Its antigen is undetermined.

Specimen: PBMCs. The sequence was collected from a male donor in good health and CMV-seropositive.

CDR3 nucleotide sequence: TGTGCCAGCAGTGGATTGACAGGGTTAAGGGGCGAGCAGTACTTC. Translation: CASSGLTGLRGEQYF. V gene TRBV6-5 combines with J gene TRBJ2-7; the match to TRBD1 covers 7 bases. This CDR3 spans 15 amino acids. V shed 5 bases, J shed 6 bases, and the junction held 13 bases outside the gene matches. The germline V gene encodes CDR1 MNHEY and CDR2 SVGAGI.